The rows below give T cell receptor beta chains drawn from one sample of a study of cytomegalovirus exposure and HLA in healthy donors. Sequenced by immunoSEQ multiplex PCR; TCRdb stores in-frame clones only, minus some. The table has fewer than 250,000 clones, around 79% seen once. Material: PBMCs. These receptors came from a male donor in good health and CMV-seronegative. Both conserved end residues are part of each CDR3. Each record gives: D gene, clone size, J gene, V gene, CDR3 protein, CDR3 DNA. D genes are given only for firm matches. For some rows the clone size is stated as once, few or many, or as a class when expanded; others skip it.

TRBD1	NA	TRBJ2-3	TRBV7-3	CASSLTRTGRTDTQYF	TGTGCCAGCAGCTTAACCCGGACAGGGAGAACAGATACGCAGTATTTT
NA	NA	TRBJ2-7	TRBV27	CASSWMGQGIGEQYF	TGTGCCAGCAGTTGGATGGGGCAGGGAATCGGCGAGCAGTACTTC
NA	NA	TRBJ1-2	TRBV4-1	CASSHGGHGYTF	TGCGCCAGCAGCCACGGGGGTCATGGCTACACCTTC
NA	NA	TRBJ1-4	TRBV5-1	CASRGGEKLFF	TGCGCCAGCAGGGGGGGGGAAAAACTGTTTTTT
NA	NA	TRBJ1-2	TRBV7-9	CASSPIPGDMNYGYTF	TGTGCCAGCAGCCCAATCCCGGGGGATATGAACTATGGCTACACCTTC
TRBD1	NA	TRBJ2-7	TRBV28	CASSLTFTGALTISYEQYF	TGTGCCAGCAGTTTAACATTCACAGGGGCCCTAACTATTTCCTACGAGCAGTACTTC
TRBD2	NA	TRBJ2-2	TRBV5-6	CASSLGLAGGPKTGELFF	TGTGCCAGCAGCTTGGGACTAGCGGGAGGGCCGAAAACCGGGGAGCTGTTTTTT
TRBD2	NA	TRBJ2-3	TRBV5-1	CASRTSGNTDTQYF	TGCGCCAGTAGGACTAGCGGCAACACAGATACGCAGTATTTT
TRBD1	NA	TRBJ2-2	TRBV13	CASSYTGGAGTGELFF	TGTGCCAGCAGCTACACAGGGGGCGCGGGAACCGGGGAGCTGTTTTTT
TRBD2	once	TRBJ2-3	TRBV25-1	CASSVGPQRGITTDTQYF	TGTGCCAGCAGTGTAGGCCCGCAGCGGGGGATAACCACAGATACGCAGTATTTT
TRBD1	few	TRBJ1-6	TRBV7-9	CASSKGTANSPLHF	TGTGCCAGCAGCAAAGGGACAGCAAATTCACCCCTCCACTTT
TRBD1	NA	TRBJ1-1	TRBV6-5	CASSMDRGLSTEAFF	TGTGCCAGCAGCATGGACAGGGGGCTGAGTACTGAAGCTTTCTTT
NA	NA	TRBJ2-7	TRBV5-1	CASSFGGEPYEQYF	TGCGCCAGCAGCTTCGGGGGAGAACCCTACGAGCAGTACTTC
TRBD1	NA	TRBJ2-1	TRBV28	CASSLFGQVREQFF	TGTGCCAGCAGTTTATTCGGACAGGTCAGAGAGCAGTTCTTC
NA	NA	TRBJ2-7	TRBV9	CASSVSGTYEQYF	TGTGCCAGCAGCGTGAGCGGAACCTACGAGCAGTACTTC
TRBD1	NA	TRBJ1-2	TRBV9	CASSQTGNGYTF	TGTGCCAGCAGTCAGACAGGGAATGGCTACACCTTC
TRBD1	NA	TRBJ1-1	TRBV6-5	CASSFHRGEAFF	TGTGCCAGCAGTTTTCACAGGGGTGAAGCTTTCTTT
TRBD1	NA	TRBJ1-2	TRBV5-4	CASSLEGAWGYTF	TGTGCCAGCAGCTTGGAGGGGGCCTGGGGCTACACCTTC
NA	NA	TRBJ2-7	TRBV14	CASSERASSYEQYF	TGTGCCAGCAGCGAGCGGGCCTCCTCCTACGAGCAGTACTTC
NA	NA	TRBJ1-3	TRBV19	CASTDSASENTIYF	TGTGCCAGTACAGACAGTGCGTCTGAGAACACCATATATTTT
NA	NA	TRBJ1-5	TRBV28	CASSSRTVRSNQPQHF	TGTGCCAGCAGTTCAAGGACAGTCCGGAGCAATCAGCCCCAGCATTTT
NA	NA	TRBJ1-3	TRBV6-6	CASKPDSVSGNTIYF	TGTGCCAGCAAACCGGACAGTGTCTCTGGAAACACCATATATTTT
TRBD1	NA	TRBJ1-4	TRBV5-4	CASSLGQGRRNEKLFF	TGTGCCAGCAGCTTAGGACAGGGGAGGAGAAATGAAAAACTGTTTTTT
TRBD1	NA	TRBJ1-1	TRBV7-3	CASSLTTGANTEAFF	TGTGCCAGCAGCTTAACGACAGGGGCGAACACTGAAGCTTTCTTT
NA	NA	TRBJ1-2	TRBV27	CASSLSWRREVGYTF	TGTGCCAGCAGTTTATCCTGGCGCAGGGAAGTTGGCTACACCTTC
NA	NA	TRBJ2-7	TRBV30	CAVQATLISPYEQYF	TGTGCCGTACAGGCGACACTAATAAGCCCCTACGAGCAGTACTTC
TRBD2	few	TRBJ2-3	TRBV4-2	CASSPSGRTDTQYF	TGTGCCAGCAGCCCTAGCGGGAGGACAGATACGCAGTATTTT
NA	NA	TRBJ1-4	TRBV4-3	CASSQDNRGFFEKLFF	TGCGCCAGCAGCCAAGACAATAGGGGATTCTTTGAAAAACTGTTTTTT
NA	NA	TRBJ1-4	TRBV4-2	CASSQAGEGEKLFF	TGTGCCAGCAGCCAAGCAGGGGAGGGGGAAAAACTGTTTTTT
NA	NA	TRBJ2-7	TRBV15	CATSREGVGGRVEQYF	TGTGCCACCAGCAGAGAGGGGGTTGGGGGGAGAGTCGAGCAGTACTTC
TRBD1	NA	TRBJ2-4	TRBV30	CAWSVSGTGKYF	TGTGCCTGGAGTGTATCCGGGACAGGGAAGTACTTC
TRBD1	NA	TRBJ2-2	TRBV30	CAWKEGTGFTGELFF	TGTGCCTGGAAGGAGGGGACAGGGTTCACCGGGGAGCTGTTTTTT
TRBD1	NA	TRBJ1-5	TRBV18	CASSPWGQGARQPQHF	TGTGCCAGCTCACCATGGGGACAGGGGGCGCGTCAGCCCCAGCATTTT
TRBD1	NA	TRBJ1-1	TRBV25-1	CASSEDREITEAFF	TGTGCCAGCAGCGAGGACAGGGAGATCACTGAAGCTTTCTTT
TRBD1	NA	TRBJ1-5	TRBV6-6	CASSSRQGNSNQPQHF	TGTGCCAGCAGTTCCCGACAGGGAAATAGCAATCAGCCCCAGCATTTT